A single sample gave rise to the 8 T cell receptor beta chains below, sequenced in a study of blood T cell repertoires in COVID-19. Sequencing used immunoSEQ multiplex PCR; TCRdb keeps in-frame clones, though not all of them. The table includes 100,000 to 120,000 clones, around 84% detected once. Specimen: peripheral blood. These receptors came from a man aged 35 to 55 with acute or convalescent COVID-19.

Comments on this clone: The sample holds other DNA sequences that translate to the same CDR3. This sequence joins TRBV5-1 and TRBJ2-2; 9 positions match TRBD2. J was trimmed by 1 base and V by 2 bases; bases with no gene match: 0. CDR1 and CDR2 (germline): SGHRS, YFSETQ. This CDR3 spans 15 amino acids. CDR3 nucleotide sequence: TGCGCCAGCAGCTTAGCGGGGGGGAACACCGGGGAGCTGTTTTTT. As protein: CASSLAGGNTGELFF.

This chain links TRBV3-1 (or the pseudogene TRBV3-2) with TRBJ2-3; TRBD2 agrees at 10 bases. CDR1 and CDR2 (germline): LGHDT, YNNKEL (reference sequence). The CDR3 runs to 15 residues. Trimming cost V 1 base and J 3 bases; bases outside gene matches: 1. CDR3 protein: CASSQALAGTDTQYF. The CDR3 DNA is TGTGCCAGCAGCCAAGCACTAGCGGGGACAGATACGCAGTATTTT.

The chain is built from TRBV5-1 and TRBJ1-2; D is unresolved. The CDR3 loop spans 14 amino acids. Trimming stripped 0 bases from V and 2 bases from J, with 8 bases between. Germline V gene lookup returns CDR1 SGHRS and CDR2 YFSETQ. DNA of the CDR3: TGCGCCAGCAGCTTGGGTGGAGGGAACTATGGCTACACCTTC. Its translation is CASSLGGGNYGYTF.

This clone came up a few times. The J gene is TRBJ1-5, the V gene TRBV11-2; TRBD1 matches 7 bases. The length of the CDR3 is 15 residues. Losses at the gene ends were 1 base for V and 2 bases for J; bases not matched to a gene: 2. Germline assignment: CDR1 SGHAT and CDR2 FQNNGV. Written as DNA, the CDR3 is TGTGCCAGCAGCTTAGCTGGGACAGGCAATCAGCCCCAGCATTTT. This sequence encodes CASSLAGTGNQPQHF.

The V call is TRBV6-2 or TRBV6-3, the J call TRBJ1-1, with D possibly matching TRBD1 (5 bases). The CDR3 loop spans 16 amino acids. Germline lookup yields CDR1 MNHEY and CDR2 SVGEGT. V was pared by 2 bases and J by 0 bases, with 13 bases between. The CDR3 DNA reads as TGTGCCAGCAGTTACACAGGAATACAGATGAACACTGAAGCTTTCTTT. Encoded protein: CASSYTGIQMNTEAFF.

This clone was recorded only once. The chain uses TRBV12-3 or TRBV12-4 and TRBJ1-2; TRBD1 matches at 7 bases. The CDR3 totals 13 residues. V lost 6 bases to trimming and J lost 5 bases; unmatched junction nucleotides: 6. The CDR3 is CASRGGQSYGYTF. CDR3 sequence (DNA): TGTGCCAGCAGAGGGGGACAGAGTTATGGCTACACCTTC.

The chain is built from TRBV21-1 and TRBJ2-1; the table's TRBD2 call for D was not verified on the DNA. TRBV21-1 is reported as a pseudogene. This CDR3 has 13 amino acids. The CDR3 is CASSHGEPNEQFF. In DNA, the CDR3 is TGTGCCAGCAGCCACGGAGAACCCAATGAGCAGTTCTTC.

The chain recombines TRBV11-1 with TRBJ1-2; TRBD1 agrees at 8 bases. The germline CDR1 and CDR2 sequences are SGHAT and FQDESV (reference sequence). The V segment lost 5 bases and the J segment 8 bases; nucleotides outside the gene matches: 7. The CDR3 is made up of 13 amino acids. CDR3 loop: CASSPDRERGYTF. CDR3 DNA: TGTGCCAGCAGCCCGGACAGGGAACGGGGCTACACCTTC.